The 19 T cell receptor beta chains below all came from one sample that was sequenced in a study of T cells in Graves' hyperthyroidism and ophthalmopathy. The source material, RNA transcripts, was used to amplify TCR beta CDR3 regions. HTBI primers were the set used in a first-round RT-PCR of the TCR CDR3. TCRdb passed the multiplex PCR reads through MiXCR, listing each CDR3 protein once. The top ten hold roughly 8.3% of the sample, which has roughly 840,000 distinct CDR3 sequences, over 35% seen once. The sequencing input was blood. All receptors come from a man between 18 and 35 years old with Graves' hyperthyroidism.

Many counts were recorded for this clonotype. The rearrangement joins TRBV10-3 to TRBJ1-6, with D unresolved. The V gene's germline CDR1 is ENHRY and CDR2 SYGVKD. The CDR3 has 17 amino acids. The V gene lost 0 bases and the J gene lost 5 bases, with 14 bases spanning the gap. The CDR3 protein is CAISESRVARNNSPLHF. CDR3 in DNA: TGTGCCATCAGTGAGTCGAGGGTGGCCCGCAATAATTCACCCCTCCACTTT.

This clonotype came up a few times. This chain connects TRBV25-1 to TRBJ1-1; maybe TRBD1 (6 bases). Germline CDR1 is MGHDK and CDR2 is SYGVNS. CDR3 length equals 15 residues. V was cut by 8 bases and J by 6 bases, with 22 bases left in between. Written as DNA, the CDR3 is TGTGCCAGCTCCCTCGGACAGACGAGGACCTCTGAAGCTTTCTTT. Translated: CASSLGQTRTSEAFF.

V is TRBV10-3 and J is TRBJ2-2; no reliable D call. The ends were cut back, 6 bases at V and 8 bases at J, with 10 bases in the middle. CDR3 length: 12 amino acids. Germline V gene sequence: CDR1 ENHRY, CDR2 SYGVKD. The CDR3 protein is CAISEPTGELFF. CDR3 in DNA: TGTGCCATCAGCGAGCCGACAGGGGAGCTGTTTTTT.

This clonotype was seen many times. The chain employs TRBV5-5 and TRBJ1-6, with D unresolved. This CDR3 spans 14 amino acids. Trimming took off 4 bases at V and 11 bases at J, with 16 bases between the two ends. Germline CDR1 is SGHKS and CDR2 is YYEKEE (reference sequence). CDR3 coding DNA: TGTGCCAGCAGCCCCGGAAACCAAAATGCACCCCTCCACTTT. It is translated as CASSPGNQNAPLHF.

This clonotype was detected a few times. V is TRBV20-1 and J is TRBJ1-4, with TRBD1 matching over 12 bases. CDR3 length equals 15 residues. Germline V gene lookup returns CDR1 DFQATT and CDR2 SNEGSKA (reference sequence). V was pared by 3 bases and J by 7 bases, with 6 bases of the junction left unmatched. This CDR3 is CSARGQGARIEKLFF. The CDR3 DNA is TGCAGTGCTAGGGGACAGGGGGCACGAATTGAAAAACTGTTTTTT.

This clonotype has ten or more counts. V usage is TRBV10-3 and J usage is TRBJ2-2, with 9 bases matching TRBD1. CDR3 length: 14 residues. The germline V gene has CDR1 ENHRY and CDR2 SYGVKD. The ends lost 9 bases at V and 3 bases at J; junction bases unmatched: 5. The CDR3 bases are TGTGCCATACCGGGACAGGGAGACACCGGGGAGCTGTTTTTT. It is translated as CAIPGQGDTGELFF.

This clonotype was picked up many times. This sequence joins TRBV7-9 and TRBJ2-2; D not certain. Per germline, CDR1 SEHNR and CDR2 FQNEAQ (reference sequence). V was clipped by 8 bases and J by 3 bases, with 4 bases between them. The CDR3 has 11 residues. The CDR3 is CASDDTGELFF. DNA of the CDR3: TGTGCCAGCGACGACACCGGGGAGCTGTTTTTT.

Details on this clonotype: A much larger clonotype is one base distant, so this may be a read error. CDR3 coding DNA: TGTGCCAGCAGTCTAGGCACCAGGGATCCGCCCCAGCATTTT. Its translation: CASSLGTRDPPQHF. The V call is TRBV2, the J call TRBJ1-5, with a weak D call TRBD1 (5 bases). This CDR3 spans 14 amino acids. Germline CDR1 reads SNHLY; CDR2 reads FYNNEI. V lost 5 bases to trimming and J lost 9 bases, with 17 bases between them. The full variable domain, its missing parts supplied by reference TRBV2 and TRBJ1-5, is EPEVTQTPSHQVTQMGQEVILRCVPISNHLYFYWYRQILGQKVEFLVSFYNNEISEKSEIFDDQFSVERPDGSNFTLKIRSTKLEDSAMYFCASSLGTRDPPQHFGDGTRLSIL.

V is TRBV9 and J is TRBJ1-1; D might be TRBD1 (6 bases). V lost 4 bases to trimming and J lost 7 bases, with 17 bases between them. The CDR3 has 14 amino acids. From germline, CDR1 is SGDLS and CDR2 YYNGEE. CDR3 sequence: CASSPTGGSDEAFF. Written as DNA, the CDR3 is TGTGCCAGCAGCCCGACGGGGGGCTCGGATGAAGCTTTCTTT.

This clonotype was seen a handful of times. This rearrangement joins TRBV6-6 to TRBJ2-7, with 10 bases lining up with TRBD2. The CDR3 totals 18 residues. The J segment lost 5 bases and the V segment lost 2 bases, leaving 15 bases of the junction unmatched. Germline CDR1 MNHNY, CDR2 SVGAGI (reference sequence). CDR3 in DNA: TGTGCCAGCAGTTACACGTTCCGGACTAGCGGTCCACTCAACGAGCAGTACTTC. The encoded protein is CASSYTFRTSGPLNEQYF.

In regard to this clonotype: A much larger clone sits a single nucleotide away, making a read error possible. In nucleotides, the CDR3 is TGTGCCATCTCTTTGGGAGGGCTCGCTGAAGCTTTCTTT. This translates into CAISLGGLAEAFF. This chain joins TRBV10-3 and TRBJ1-1; D remains ambiguous. V lost 8 bases, J lost 6 bases, and 16 bases lay in between. Germline lookup yields CDR1 ENHRY and CDR2 SYGVKD. The CDR3 is made up of 13 amino acids.

This clonotype was observed at least ten times. The chain is built from TRBV29-1 and TRBJ2-5; D not resolved. This CDR3 spans 13 amino acids. Germline CDR1 and CDR2: SQVTM and ANQGSEA. The V end was cut by 1 base, the J end by 5 bases, with 11 bases between. The CDR3 nucleotides read TGCAGCGTTGAAGGCGTGTCGGTGGAGACCCAGTACTTC. Its translation: CSVEGVSVETQYF.

The V and J genes are TRBV5-1 and TRBJ1-1; 10 bases align to TRBD1. The J segment lost 4 bases and the V segment lost 4 bases, leaving 7 bases of the junction unmatched. CDR3 length equals 15 residues. The germline CDR1 and CDR2 sequences are SGHRS and YFSETQ. The CDR3 reads CASSAGTGASTEAFF. The CDR3 DNA sequence: TGCGCCAGCAGCGCCGGGACAGGGGCGAGCACTGAAGCTTTCTTT. Variable domain in full (rest from reference TRBV5-1 and TRBJ1-1): KAGVTQTPRYLIKTRGQQVTLSCSPISGHRSVSWYQQTPGQGLQFLFEYFSETQRNKGNFPGRFSGRQFSNSRSEMNVSTLELGDSALYLCASSAGTGASTEAFFGQGTRLTVV.

The chain couples TRBV10-3 to TRBJ1-1; D is possibly TRBD1 (5 bases). CDR3 size: 13 residues. V was cut by 11 bases and J by 5 bases, with 18 bases left in between. Germline loops: CDR1 ENHRY, CDR2 SYGVKD. CDR3 residues: CAWSVQGATEAFF. CDR3 in DNA: TGTGCCTGGAGTGTACAAGGGGCAACTGAAGCTTTCTTT.

The J gene is TRBJ2-6, the V gene TRBV7-6; 7 bases agree with TRBD1. CDR1 is SGHVS, CDR2 FNYEAQ, per germline. The ends lost 1 base at V and 7 bases at J; junction bases unmatched: 4. The CDR3 is 15 residues long. In DNA, the CDR3 is TGTGCCAGCAGCTTAGAGGGGGCCTCTGCCAACGTCCTGACTTTC. Translation gives CASSLEGASANVLTF.

The chain carries TRBV7-2 and TRBJ2-2; 9 nucleotides align to TRBD1. Germline lookup yields CDR1 SGHTA and CDR2 FQGNSA. V was clipped by 5 bases and J by 4 bases; unmatched bases: 8. This CDR3 has 16 amino acids. CDR3: CASSRYRGLGTGELFF. CDR3 DNA sequence: TGTGCCAGCAGCCGCTACAGGGGGCTAGGCACCGGGGAGCTGTTTTTT.

J is TRBJ2-7 and V is TRBV5-4; D is unclear. Deletions cut 4 bases from V and 2 bases from J, with 13 bases between. The CDR3 is 14 amino acids. Germline assignment: CDR1 SGHNT and CDR2 YYREEE (reference sequence). This CDR3 is CASSPSRAAYEQYF. The CDR3 bases are TGTGCCAGCAGCCCCTCCCGGGCCGCCTACGAGCAGTACTTC.

Ten or more counts support this clonotype. The J gene is TRBJ2-2, the V gene TRBV7-2, with 7 nucleotides matching TRBD2. The CDR3 runs to 15 residues. CDR1 is SGHTA, CDR2 FQGNSA, per germline. J lost 7 bases, V lost 5 bases, and 10 bases had no gene match. DNA for the CDR3: TGTGCCAGCAGCACGAGGGCGGGAGCAATCGGGGAGCTGTTTTTT. Its protein is CASSTRAGAIGELFF.

The J gene is TRBJ2-7, the V gene TRBV19; D may correspond to TRBD1 or TRBD2 (5 bases each). Between the trimmed V and J ends, which lost 4 bases and 3 bases, there was a span of 13 bases. Germline V gives CDR1 LNHDA, CDR2 SQIVND (reference sequence). This CDR3 comprises 14 residues. The chain's CDR3 is CASSNRDGYYEQYF. The CDR3 bases are TGTGCCAGTAGTAACCGGGACGGCTACTACGAGCAGTACTTC.